One and the same sample provided the 17 T cell receptor beta chains below, sequenced in a study of breast tumors, draining lymph nodes, adjacent tissues. Samples came from axillary lymph nodes draining the breast cancer. Via MiXCR, TCRdb re-called the multiplex PCR reads, giving one row per CDR3 protein. In the table there are 200,000 to 250,000 distinct CDR3 sequences, roughly a third of which are singletons. Material: axillary lymph node tissue. The receptors derive from a female donor with breast cancer. Some clones in this sample may be carry-over from other donors' samples.

This chain joins TRBV7-2 and TRBJ1-1, with 8 bases fitting TRBD1. The junction had 10 bases not matched to a gene; V was cut back by 5 bases and J by 11 bases. This CDR3 is 13 amino acids long. Germline V gene lookup returns CDR1 SGHTA and CDR2 FQGNSA. Here the CDR3 DNA reads TGTGCCAGCAGCCCCGGGACAGGCCAAGGGGCTTTCTTT. Translation gives CASSPGTGQGAFF.

This clonotype was observed at least ten times. The V and J genes are TRBV4-2 and TRBJ2-3; 9 bases align to TRBD2. The CDR3 spans 16 residues. CDR1 is LGHNA and CDR2 is YNFKEQ in the germline V gene. V lost 4 bases, J lost 3 bases, and 8 bases stayed unmatched. CDR3 amino acids: CASSPGRLAGTDTQYF. The CDR3 DNA sequence: TGTGCCAGCAGCCCTGGGCGGCTAGCGGGAACAGATACGCAGTATTTT.

The V and J genes are TRBV15 and TRBJ1-1; D ambiguous. Trimming left V 0 bases short and J 0 bases short, with 20 bases between. The CDR3 is 19 residues long. Germline CDR1 LNHNV, CDR2 YYDKDF (reference sequence). The CDR3 DNA reads as TGTGCCACCAGCAGAGATACATTGGTCAACGCCTCATTGAACACTGAAGCTTTCTTT. Its protein is CATSRDTLVNASLNTEAFF. Full variable domain (outside the CDR3, taken from reference TRBV15 and TRBJ1-1): DAMVIQNPRYQVTQFGKPVTLSCSQTLNHNVMYWYQQKSSQAPKLLFHYYDKDFNNEADTPDNFQSRRPNTSFCFLDIRSPGLGDTAMYLCATSRDTLVNASLNTEAFFGQGTRLTVV.

Of note for this clonotype: A much bigger clone sits one base away, suggesting this may be a read error. The chain links TRBV7-9 to TRBJ2-5, with TRBD2 identical over 8 bases. CDR1 and CDR2 (germline): SEHNR, FQNEAQ (reference sequence). The CDR3 sequence is 20 residues long. CDR3 in amino acids: CASSLPKANKRGNIQETHYF. Here the CDR3 DNA reads TGTGCCAGCAGCTTACCCAAAGCCAATAAGCGGGGGAATATACAAGAGACCCACTACTTC.

The CDR3 sequence: CASSYALTGSNQPQHF. In DNA, the CDR3 is TGTGCCAGCAGTTACGCCCTAACAGGATCCAATCAGCCCCAGCATTTT. The chain has TRBV6-2 or TRBV6-3 and TRBJ1-5; perhaps TRBD1 as D (5 bases). The CDR3 sequence is 16 residues long. The V and J ends lost 2 bases and 3 bases respectively, with 14 bases between them. The V gene's germline CDR1 is MNHEY and CDR2 SVGEGT.

This clonotype has a count of ten or more. The chain carries TRBV7-9 and TRBJ2-7; 9 nucleotides align to TRBD1. CDR3 length: 15 amino acids. Losses at the gene ends were 4 bases for V and 3 bases for J; bases not matched to a gene: 7. Germline CDR1 and CDR2: SEHNR and FQNEAQ (reference sequence). The CDR3 nucleotides are TGTGCCAGCAGCTCCTCCGGGACAGGGAGCTACGAGCAGTACTTC. It specifies CASSSSGTGSYEQYF.

This clonotype was seen repeatedly, ten times or more. The rearrangement joins TRBV2 to TRBJ2-3; D perhaps matches TRBD1 (5 bases). The CDR3 is 13 amino acids. V was shortened by 7 bases and J by 3 bases, with 11 bases between the two germline ends. Germline CDR1 is SNHLY and CDR2 is FYNNEI. The CDR3 is CASTFDSTDTQYF. The CDR3 nucleotides read TGTGCCAGCACTTTTGACAGTACAGATACGCAGTATTTT.

Of note for this clonotype: The conserved closing phenylalanine or tryptophan is absent in this CDR3, likely reflecting a read error. It is unclear where the CDR3 begins or ends on the DNA, so no DNA is shown, and the CDR3 is as TCRdb lists it. This chain connects TRBV2 to TRBJ1-3. Germline lookup yields CDR1 SNHLY and CDR2 FYNNEI. The CDR3 length equals 11 residues, ends included. The CDR3 is CASSEAIGLNT.

This clonotype was recorded at least ten times. V gene TRBV6-1 combines with J gene TRBJ1-2; 8 bases fit TRBD1. Germline CDR1 reads MNHNS; CDR2 reads SASEGT. J was trimmed by 4 bases and V by 7 bases; bases with no gene match: 5. The CDR3 is 13 residues long. The CDR3 DNA reads TGTGCCAGCATCCGACAGGGGCGCTATGGCTACACCTTC. Amino acids: CASIRQGRYGYTF.

The table lists this clonotype with many counts. The rearrangement links TRBV2 to TRBJ2-1; D gene unclear. The V gene lost 8 bases and the J gene lost 6 bases, with 11 bases spanning the gap. The CDR3 contains 12 residues. Per the germline V gene, CDR1 is SNHLY and CDR2 is FYNNEI. CDR3 amino acids: CASRTTGNEQFF. CDR3 DNA sequence: TGTGCCAGCCGTACTACGGGCAATGAGCAGTTCTTC.

As regards this clonotype: A read error may account for a junction end that differs from germline. CDR3 DNA: TGTGCTAGCAGCGACTGTGCTAACTATGGCTACACCTTC. Residues: CASSDCANYGYTF. The V and J genes are TRBV7-7 and TRBJ1-2; D gene ambiguous. The CDR3 has 13 amino acids. Germline-derived CDR1 and CDR2 are SSHAT and FNYEAQ (reference sequence).

This clonotype was observed at least ten times. This chain connects TRBV7-6 to TRBJ2-2; 7 bases are a match to TRBD1. V lost 5 bases, J lost 4 bases, and 10 bases stayed unmatched. The CDR3 is 16 amino acids. Germline V gene sequence: CDR1 SGHVS, CDR2 FNYEAQ. CDR3 sequence (DNA): TGTGCCAGCAGCCCTCGAGGGACAGAAACCACCGGGGAGCTGTTTTTT. Amino acids: CASSPRGTETTGELFF.

This clonotype was recorded a few times. Compared with germline, one end of the junction differs, possibly owing to a read error. The J gene is TRBJ2-1, the V gene TRBV7-3, with 9 bases lining up with TRBD2. The CDR3 runs 15 residues. Per the germline V gene, CDR1 is SGHTA and CDR2 is FQGTGA. The CDR3 DNA is TGTGCCAGCAGCACCGCGGCTAGCGGGGTTAGTGAGCAGCTCTTC. Protein product: CASSTAASGVSEQLF. Looking up the rest from reference TRBV7-3 and TRBJ2-1 gives the full variable domain: GAGVSQTPSNKVTEKGKYVELRCDPISGHTALYWYRQSLGQGPEFLIYFQGTGAADDSGLPNDRFFAVRPEGSVSTLKIQRTERGDSAVYLCASSTAASGVSEQLFGPGTRLTVL.

The genes are TRBV7-8 and TRBJ1-2; D gene uncertain. The CDR3 spans 13 residues. Trimming took off 5 bases at V and 4 bases at J, with 11 bases between the two ends. The germline V gene has CDR1 SGHVS and CDR2 FQNEAQ. CDR3 DNA sequence: TGTGCCAGCAGCGGCAGCAGCGGCTATGGCTACACCTTC. Protein product: CASSGSSGYGYTF.

About this clonotype: This may come from a read error, since a much larger clone is one base off. V is TRBV6-6 and J is TRBJ2-5; D is perhaps TRBD1 (7 bases). The CDR3 contains 14 residues. CDR1 and CDR2 (germline): MNHNY, SVGAGI (reference sequence). DNA of the CDR3: TGTGCCAGCAGTTCGAGGGGGCGGGAAAAGACCAAGTACTTC. It yields the protein CASSSRGREKTKYF.

This clonotype was picked up a small number of times. The chain combines TRBV10-3 with TRBJ1-2; 9 nucleotides line up with TRBD1. This CDR3 is built from 13 residues. CDR1 is ENHRY and CDR2 is SYGVKD in the germline V gene. After removal of 7 bases from V and 8 bases from J, the junction contained 8 bases not matched to a gene. The CDR3 spells CAIMGQGGKGYTF. CDR3 nucleotides: TGTGCCATCATGGGACAGGGCGGAAAGGGCTACACCTTC.

This clonotype was detected many times. This chain uses TRBV5-1 with TRBJ2-1; D is unresolved. CDR1 and CDR2 (germline): SGHRS, YFSETQ. V lost 4 bases and J lost 8, with 13 bases in between. This CDR3 contains 13 residues. The CDR3 DNA reads as TGCGCCAGCAGCCCCACGTCCCCGGATGAGCAGTTCTTC. It is translated as CASSPTSPDEQFF.